What follows are 17 T cell receptor beta chains derived from one specimen sequenced in a study of identical twins. MiXCR, run by TCRdb on the 5' RACE reads, gives a single entry per CDR3 protein. The sample lists 200,000 to 250,000 distinct CDR3 sequences, around 7% seen once, with roughly 3.7% in the top ten. The same sample was also studied in work on yellow fever vaccine responses in identical twins.

The specimen sequenced was memory (CD45RO+) T cells sorted from blood. These receptors came from a woman between 18 and 29 years old in good health.

The table lists this clonotype with many counts. The rearrangement uses TRBV20-1 and TRBJ2-1, with 8 bases lining up with TRBD2. CDR3 size: 13 residues. Germline values: CDR1 DFQATT, CDR2 SNEGSKA (reference sequence). The J segment lost 8 bases and the V segment lost 3 bases, leaving 6 bases of the junction unmatched. The CDR3 region has the DNA TGCAGTGCTAGGAGCGGGAGTCTCCATGAGCAGTTCTTC. Its protein is CSARSGSLHEQFF.

This clonotype was found many times. The chain recombines TRBV7-2 with TRBJ1-5; D not resolved. This CDR3 is built from 14 residues. Between the trimmed V and J ends, which lost 0 bases and 3 bases, there was a span of 6 bases. Per the germline V gene, CDR1 is SGHTA and CDR2 is FQGNSA. CDR3 coding DNA: TGTGCCAGCAGCTTAGCAGGGAACAATCAGCCCCAGCATTTT. Translation: CASSLAGNNQPQHF.

This chain joins TRBV4-2 and TRBJ1-6, with 10 nucleotides matching TRBD1. J was trimmed by 0 bases and V by 3 bases; bases with no gene match: 2. CDR3 length: 17 residues. The V gene's germline CDR1 is LGHNA and CDR2 YNFKEQ. In DNA, the CDR3 is TGTGCCAGCAGCCAGGGACAGGGGAGCTCCTATAATTCACCCCTCCACTTT. Amino acid sequence: CASSQGQGSSYNSPLHF.

This clonotype has more than one count but fewer than ten. One end of the junction varies from germline; a read error may be responsible. This chain links TRBV19 with TRBJ2-1; D might be TRBD1 or TRBD2, each matching 6 bases. The CDR3 is 14 amino acids. Germline V gene data show CDR1 as LNHDA and CDR2 as SQIVND (reference sequence). As DNA, the CDR3 is TGTGCCAGTAGCATAGATAGGGGGAGGAATGAGCAGTTCTTC. Translating it yields CASSIDRGRNEQFF.

The chain carries TRBV3-1 and TRBJ2-5; D is possibly TRBD2 (5 bases). V lost 11 bases and J 2 bases, leaving 27 bases between the germline ends. Germline assignment: CDR1 LGHDT and CDR2 YNNKEL (reference sequence). The CDR3 is made up of 17 amino acids. This chain's CDR3 is CASCLGSIASDQETQYF. DNA of the CDR3: TGTGCCTCCTGCCTAGGCTCAATAGCGTCTGATCAAGAGACCCAGTACTTC.

This clonotype was seen a handful of times. The CDR3 loop reads CASSVGTAEAFF. CDR3 nucleotides: TGTGCCAGCAGTGTTGGGACAGCTGAAGCTTTCTTT. The chain couples TRBV2 to TRBJ1-1; 7 positions match TRBD1. The germline V gene encodes CDR1 SNHLY and CDR2 FYNNEI. CDR3 length: 12 residues. The V and J ends lost 4 bases and 6 bases, in that order; junction bases with no gene match: 2.

This clonotype was counted many times. V and J are TRBV20-1 and TRBJ1-2; D remains ambiguous. The CDR3 extends over 14 amino acids. Germline CDR1 is DFQATT and CDR2 is SNEGSKA (reference sequence). The V and J ends lost 3 bases and 0 bases respectively, with 11 bases between them. The CDR3: CSASSDYPNYGYTF. CDR3 in DNA: TGCAGTGCTAGCTCAGACTACCCTAACTATGGCTACACCTTC.

The J gene is TRBJ1-2, the V gene TRBV3-1; no clear D. The germline CDR1 and CDR2 sequences are LGHDT and YNNKEL (reference sequence). The CDR3 contains 13 residues. V lost 4 bases and J lost 6, with 12 bases in between. Here the CDR3 DNA reads TGTGCCAGCAGCCCATGGGAAACTGATGGCTACACCTTC. Encoded protein: CASSPWETDGYTF. The entire variable domain, with the rest obtained from reference TRBV3-1 and TRBJ1-2, is as follows: DTAVSQTPKYLVTQMGNDKSIKCEQNLGHDTMYWYKQDSKKFLKIMFSYNNKELIINETVPNRFSPKSPDKAHLNLHINSLELGDSAVYFCASSPWETDGYTFGSGTRLTVV.

This clonotype has a handful of counts. This chain links TRBV7-8 with TRBJ2-1; D not certain. The CDR3 is 13 residues long. V was pared by 4 bases and J by 2 bases, with 6 bases between. Germline CDR1 reads SGHVS; CDR2 reads FQNEAQ. The CDR3 here is CASSWGTYNEQFF. CDR3 bases: TGTGCCAGCAGCTGGGGAACCTACAATGAGCAGTTCTTC.

A few counts support this clonotype. The chain carries TRBV5-1 and TRBJ2-5; 10 bases map to TRBD2. Looked up from germline, CDR1 is SGHRS and CDR2 is YFSETQ. V shed 7 bases and J 2 bases; nucleotides not matched to a gene: 11. The CDR3 is 16 amino acids. CDR3 in amino acids: CASQERTSGLQETQYF. In DNA, the CDR3 is TGCGCCAGCCAAGAGAGGACTAGCGGTCTTCAAGAGACCCAGTACTTC.

This clonotype was seen only a few times. The chain joins TRBV7-9 to TRBJ1-1; no definite D call. V lost 5 bases and J lost 7, with 8 bases in between. Germline loops: CDR1 SEHNR, CDR2 FQNEAQ (reference sequence). CDR3 length: 11 amino acids. The CDR3 sequence is CASSEVIEAFF. CDR3 nucleotides: TGTGCCAGCAGCGAGGTGATTGAAGCTTTCTTT.

This chain connects TRBV15 to TRBJ2-7; TRBD2 matches 8 bases. V lost 3 bases and J lost 9; bases outside the gene matches: 7. Germline CDR1 reads LNHNV; CDR2 reads YYDKDF (reference sequence). There are 13 residues in the CDR3. The CDR3, as DNA: TGTGCCACCAGCAGCGCAGGACTAGCCGGGCAGTACGTC. Its protein product is CATSSAGLAGQYV.

The rearrangement uses TRBV20-1 and TRBJ2-3; a weak D match, TRBD1 (6 bases). Between the trimmed V and J ends, which lost 6 bases and 0 bases, there was a span of 13 bases. The germline CDR1 and CDR2 sequences are DFQATT and SNEGSKA (reference sequence). The CDR3 covers 14 residues. The CDR3 nucleotides are TGCAGTGCCGTTCGGACAGCTAGCACAGATACGCAGTATTTT. It encodes CSAVRTASTDTQYF.

This clonotype was picked up many times. This chain uses TRBV28 with TRBJ1-1; no firm D call. The V and J ends lost 7 bases and 1 base respectively, with 13 bases between them. The CDR3 loop spans 14 amino acids. The germline V gene has CDR1 MDHEN and CDR2 SYDVKM. The chain's CDR3 is CASISILRNTEAFF. The CDR3 bases are TGTGCCAGCATCTCCATCTTGCGGAACACTGAAGCTTTCTTT.

This clonotype was observed many times. This chain uses TRBV12-3 or TRBV12-4 with TRBJ2-5, with D possibly being TRBD1 (5 bases). The V end lost 7 bases, the J end lost 1 base, and 16 bases lay between the germline ends. The CDR3 is 15 amino acids. The CDR3 sequence is CASNNRDSVQETQYF. In nucleotides, the CDR3 is TGTGCCAGCAACAATCGAGACAGTGTCCAAGAGACCCAGTACTTC.

The gene calls are TRBV12-3 or TRBV12-4 and TRBJ2-2; the match to TRBD2 covers 12 bases. CDR3 size: 16 residues. J lost 3 bases, V lost 4 bases, and 3 bases had no gene match. This CDR3 reads CASSSGLAGYTGELFF. In DNA, the CDR3 is TGTGCCAGCAGTTCCGGACTAGCGGGGTACACCGGGGAGCTGTTTTTT.

In its sample, this clonotype was seen many times. The chain couples TRBV10-3 to TRBJ2-3; D ambiguous. V was clipped by 5 bases and J by 1 base, with 4 bases between them. Per the germline V gene, CDR1 is ENHRY and CDR2 is SYGVKD. The CDR3 loop spans 12 amino acids. CDR3 sequence (DNA): TGTGCCATCAGTCCCGGCACAGATACGCAGTATTTT. It encodes CAISPGTDTQYF.